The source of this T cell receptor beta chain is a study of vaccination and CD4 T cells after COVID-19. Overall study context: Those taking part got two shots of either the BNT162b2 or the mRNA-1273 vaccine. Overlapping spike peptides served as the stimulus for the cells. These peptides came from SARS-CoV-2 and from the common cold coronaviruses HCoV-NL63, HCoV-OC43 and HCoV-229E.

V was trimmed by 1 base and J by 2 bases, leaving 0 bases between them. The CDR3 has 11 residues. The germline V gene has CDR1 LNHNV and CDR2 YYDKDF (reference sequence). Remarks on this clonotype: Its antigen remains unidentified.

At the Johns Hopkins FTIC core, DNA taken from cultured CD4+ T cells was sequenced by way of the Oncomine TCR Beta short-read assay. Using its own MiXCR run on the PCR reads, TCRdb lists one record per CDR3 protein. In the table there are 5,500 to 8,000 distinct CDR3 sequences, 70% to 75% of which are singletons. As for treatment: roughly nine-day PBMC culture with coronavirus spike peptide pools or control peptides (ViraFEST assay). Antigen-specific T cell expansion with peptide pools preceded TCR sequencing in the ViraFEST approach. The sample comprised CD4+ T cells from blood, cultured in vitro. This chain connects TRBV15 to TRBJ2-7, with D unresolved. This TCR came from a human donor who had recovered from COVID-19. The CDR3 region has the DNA TGTGCCACCAGCAGAGCCTACGAGCAGTACTTC. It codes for CATSRAYEQYF.